This T cell receptor beta chain was observed in a study of identical twins. Study-level findings and limits: Beta out-of-frame sequences showed weaker excess twin sharing.

This CDR3 spans 17 amino acids. Germline CDR1 is DFQATT and CDR2 is SNEGSKA (reference sequence). About this clonotype itself: Its antigen is not identified. One end of the junction varies from germline; a read error may be responsible.

Everyone who donated was a healthy Caucasian. Unique molecular identifiers were in the cDNA, with template-switch universal primer binding. TCRdb independently ran MiXCR on the 5' RACE reads; one entry per CDR3 protein. This sample yields 750,000 to 950,000 distinct CDR3 sequences, of which around 12% are seen a single time; around 1.6% belongs to the top ten. Separately, the same data were catalogued under a study of yellow fever vaccine responses in identical twins. As reported in that work: Among the twins, the vaccine T cell response reportedly seemed partly convergent and partly personalized.

This chain uses TRBV20-1 with TRBJ2-1, with TRBD2 as a possible D gene (7 bases). Sequencing was done on a sample of PBMCs. This sequence originates from a young woman in good health. In DNA form, the CDR3 reads TGCTGTGCTAGCCGGACCGGTAGGGGGGGCACCTACAATGAGCAGTTCTTC. Translated: CCASRTGRGGTYNEQFF.